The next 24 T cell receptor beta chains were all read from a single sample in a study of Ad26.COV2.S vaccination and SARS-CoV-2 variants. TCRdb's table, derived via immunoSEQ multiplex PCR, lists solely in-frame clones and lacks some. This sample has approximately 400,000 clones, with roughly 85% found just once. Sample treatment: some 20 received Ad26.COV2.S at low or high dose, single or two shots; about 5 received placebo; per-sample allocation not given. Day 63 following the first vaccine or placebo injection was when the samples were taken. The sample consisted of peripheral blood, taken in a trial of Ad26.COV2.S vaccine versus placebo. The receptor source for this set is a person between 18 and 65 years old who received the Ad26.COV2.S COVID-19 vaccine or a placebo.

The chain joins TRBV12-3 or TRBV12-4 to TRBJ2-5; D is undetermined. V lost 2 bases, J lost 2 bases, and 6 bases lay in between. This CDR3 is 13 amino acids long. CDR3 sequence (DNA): TGTGCCAGCAGTTTAATTAGGCAAGAGACCCAGTACTTC. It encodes CASSLIRQETQYF.

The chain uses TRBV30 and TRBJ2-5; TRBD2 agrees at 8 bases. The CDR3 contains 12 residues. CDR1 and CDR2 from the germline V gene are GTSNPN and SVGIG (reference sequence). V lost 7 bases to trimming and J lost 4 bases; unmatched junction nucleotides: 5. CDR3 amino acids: CASGGAAETQYF. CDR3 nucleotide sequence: TGTGCCTCGGGGGGGGCAGCAGAGACCCAGTACTTC.

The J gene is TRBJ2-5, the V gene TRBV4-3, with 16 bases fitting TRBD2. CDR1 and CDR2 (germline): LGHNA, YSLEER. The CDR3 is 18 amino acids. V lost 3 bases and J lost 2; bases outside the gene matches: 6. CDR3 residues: CASSQGTSGGVGQETQYF. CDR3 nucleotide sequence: TGCGCCAGCAGCCAGGGGACTAGCGGGGGGGTAGGACAAGAGACCCAGTACTTC.

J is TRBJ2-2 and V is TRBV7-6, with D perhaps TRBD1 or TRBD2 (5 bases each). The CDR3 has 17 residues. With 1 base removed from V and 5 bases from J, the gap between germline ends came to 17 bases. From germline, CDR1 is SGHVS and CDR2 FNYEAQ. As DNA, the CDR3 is TGTGCCAGCAGCTTAGGTATGGTTGGGGGTCGGACCGGGGAGCTGTTTTTT. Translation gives CASSLGMVGGRTGELFF.

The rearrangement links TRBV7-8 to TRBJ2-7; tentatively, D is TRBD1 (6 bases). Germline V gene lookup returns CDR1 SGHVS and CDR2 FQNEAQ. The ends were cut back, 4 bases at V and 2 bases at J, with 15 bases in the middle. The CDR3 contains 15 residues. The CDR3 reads CASSSVTGTAYEQYF. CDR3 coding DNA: TGTGCCAGCAGCTCCGTAACAGGGACCGCCTACGAGCAGTACTTC.

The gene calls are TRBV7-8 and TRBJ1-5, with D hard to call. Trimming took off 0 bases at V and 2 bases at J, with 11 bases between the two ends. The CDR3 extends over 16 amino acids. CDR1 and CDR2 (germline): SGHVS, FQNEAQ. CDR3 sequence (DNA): TGTGCCAGCAGCTTAGCTCCCGCGGGTGGCAATCAGCCCCAGCATTTT. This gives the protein CASSLAPAGGNQPQHF.

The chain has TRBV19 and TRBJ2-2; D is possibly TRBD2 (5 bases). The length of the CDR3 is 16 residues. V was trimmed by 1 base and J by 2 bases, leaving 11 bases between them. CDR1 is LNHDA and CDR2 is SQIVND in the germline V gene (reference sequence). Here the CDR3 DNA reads TGTGCCAGTAGTATAGTTGGCGGGCCTAACACCGGGGAGCTGTTTTTT. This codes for CASSIVGGPNTGELFF.

The CDR3 bases are TGTGCCTGGAGTGTAATAGGCAATGAGCAGTTCTTC. Amino acid sequence: CAWSVIGNEQFF. V usage is TRBV30 and J usage is TRBJ2-1; unclear D gene. The CDR3 totals 12 residues. Germline V gives CDR1 GTSNPN, CDR2 SVGIG (reference sequence). Trimming left V 0 bases short and J 6 bases short, with 6 bases between.

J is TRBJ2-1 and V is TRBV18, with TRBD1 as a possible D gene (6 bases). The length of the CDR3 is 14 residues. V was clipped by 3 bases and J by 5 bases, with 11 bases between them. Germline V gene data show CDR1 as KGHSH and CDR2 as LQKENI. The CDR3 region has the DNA TGTGCCAGCTCACCTACCCGGGACAACAATGAGCAGTTCTTC. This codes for CASSPTRDNNEQFF.

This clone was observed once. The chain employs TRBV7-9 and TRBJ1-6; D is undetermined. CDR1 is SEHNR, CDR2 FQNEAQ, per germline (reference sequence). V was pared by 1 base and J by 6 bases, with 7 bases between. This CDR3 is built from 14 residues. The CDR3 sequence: CASSLEQPNSPLHF. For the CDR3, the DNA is TGTGCCAGCAGCTTAGAACAGCCTAATTCACCCCTCCACTTT.

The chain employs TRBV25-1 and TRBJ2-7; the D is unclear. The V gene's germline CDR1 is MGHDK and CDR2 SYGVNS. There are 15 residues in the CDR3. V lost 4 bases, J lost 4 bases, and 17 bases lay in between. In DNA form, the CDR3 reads TGTGCCAGCAGTGGGGTTGGGAATTTGGATTACGAGCAGTACTTC. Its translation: CASSGVGNLDYEQYF.

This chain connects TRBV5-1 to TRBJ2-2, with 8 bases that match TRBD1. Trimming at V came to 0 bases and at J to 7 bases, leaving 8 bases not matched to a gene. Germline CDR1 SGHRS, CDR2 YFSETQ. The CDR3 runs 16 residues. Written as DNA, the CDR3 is TGCGCCAGCAGCTTGGATTTGCAGGGGGCTGGCGGGGAGCTGTTTTTT. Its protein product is CASSLDLQGAGGELFF.

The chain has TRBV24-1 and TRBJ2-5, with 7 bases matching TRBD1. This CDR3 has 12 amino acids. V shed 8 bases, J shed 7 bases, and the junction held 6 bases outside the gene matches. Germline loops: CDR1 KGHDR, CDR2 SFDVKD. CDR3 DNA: TGTGCCACCACGACAGGGTTCGGGACCCAGTACTTC. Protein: CATTTGFGTQYF.

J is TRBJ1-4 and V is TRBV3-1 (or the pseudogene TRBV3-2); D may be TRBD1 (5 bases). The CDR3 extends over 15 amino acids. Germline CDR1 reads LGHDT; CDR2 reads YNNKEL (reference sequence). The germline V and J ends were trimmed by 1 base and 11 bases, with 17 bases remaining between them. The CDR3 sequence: CASSQVAQGGGKLFF. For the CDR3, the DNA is TGTGCCAGCAGCCAAGTGGCCCAGGGCGGAGGGAAACTGTTTTTT.

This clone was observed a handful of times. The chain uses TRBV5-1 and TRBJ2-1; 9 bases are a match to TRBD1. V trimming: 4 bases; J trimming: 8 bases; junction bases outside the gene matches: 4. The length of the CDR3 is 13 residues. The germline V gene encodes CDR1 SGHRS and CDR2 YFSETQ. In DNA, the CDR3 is TGCGCCAGCAGCGGGGACAGGGTCCATGAGCAGTTCTTC. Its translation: CASSGDRVHEQFF.

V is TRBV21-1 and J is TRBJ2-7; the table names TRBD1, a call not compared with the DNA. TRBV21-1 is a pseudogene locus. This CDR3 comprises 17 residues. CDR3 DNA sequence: TGTGCCAGCAGCGTAACGGTACGGGACAGGGGTTCCTACGAGCAGTACTTC. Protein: CASSVTVRDRGSYEQYF.

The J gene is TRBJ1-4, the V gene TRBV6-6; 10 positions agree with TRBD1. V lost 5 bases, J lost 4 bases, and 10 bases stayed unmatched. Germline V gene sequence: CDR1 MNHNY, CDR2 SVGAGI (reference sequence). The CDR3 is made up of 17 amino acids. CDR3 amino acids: CASSPTDRGLFNEKLFF. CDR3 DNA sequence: TGTGCCAGCAGTCCAACCGACAGGGGGCTCTTTAATGAAAAACTGTTTTTT.

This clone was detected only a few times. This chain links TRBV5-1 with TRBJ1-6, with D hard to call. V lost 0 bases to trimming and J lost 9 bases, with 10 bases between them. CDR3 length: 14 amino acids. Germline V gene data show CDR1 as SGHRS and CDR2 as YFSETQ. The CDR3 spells CASSLVEGGSPLHF. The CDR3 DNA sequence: TGCGCCAGCAGCTTGGTGGAGGGCGGTTCACCCCTCCACTTT. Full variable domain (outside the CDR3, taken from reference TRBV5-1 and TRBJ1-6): KAGVTQTPRYLIKTRGQQVTLSCSPISGHRSVSWYQQTPGQGLQFLFEYFSETQRNKGNFPGRFSGRQFSNSRSEMNVSTLELGDSALYLCASSLVEGGSPLHFGNGTRLTVT.

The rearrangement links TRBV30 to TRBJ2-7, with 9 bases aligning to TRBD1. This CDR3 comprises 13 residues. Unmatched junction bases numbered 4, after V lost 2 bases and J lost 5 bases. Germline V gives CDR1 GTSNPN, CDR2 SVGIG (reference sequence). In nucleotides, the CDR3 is TGTGCCTGGAGTACTCGGACAGGGGACGAGCAGTACTTC. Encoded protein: CAWSTRTGDEQYF.

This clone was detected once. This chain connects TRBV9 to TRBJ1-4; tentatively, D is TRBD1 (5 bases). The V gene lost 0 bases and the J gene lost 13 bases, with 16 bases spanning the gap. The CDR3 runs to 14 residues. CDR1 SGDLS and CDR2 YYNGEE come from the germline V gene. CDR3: CASSVGLGEGLLFF. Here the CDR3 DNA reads TGTGCCAGCAGCGTAGGTTTAGGGGAGGGCTTACTGTTTTTT.

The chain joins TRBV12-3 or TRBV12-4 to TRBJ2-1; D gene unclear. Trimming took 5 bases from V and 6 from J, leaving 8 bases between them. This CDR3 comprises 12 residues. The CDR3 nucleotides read TGTGCCAGCAGTCGACACAGCAATGAGCAGTTCTTC. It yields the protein CASSRHSNEQFF.

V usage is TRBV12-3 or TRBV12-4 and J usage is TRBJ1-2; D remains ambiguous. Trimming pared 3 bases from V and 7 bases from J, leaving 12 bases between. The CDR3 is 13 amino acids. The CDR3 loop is CASSLRSSGGYTF. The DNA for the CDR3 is TGTGCCAGCAGTTTGAGATCCTCGGGTGGCTACACCTTC.

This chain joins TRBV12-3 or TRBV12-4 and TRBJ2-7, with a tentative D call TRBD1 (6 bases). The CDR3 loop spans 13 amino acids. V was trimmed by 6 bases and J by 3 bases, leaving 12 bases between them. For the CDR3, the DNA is TGTGCCAGCAGATTGACAGGAGACTACGAGCAGTACTTC. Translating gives CASRLTGDYEQYF.

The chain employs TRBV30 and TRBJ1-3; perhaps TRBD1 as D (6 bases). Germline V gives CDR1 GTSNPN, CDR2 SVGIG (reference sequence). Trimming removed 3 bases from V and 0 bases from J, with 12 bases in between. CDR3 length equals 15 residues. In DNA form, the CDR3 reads TGTGCCTGGAGCGCATCAGGGGCCTCTGGAAACACCATATATTTT. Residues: CAWSASGASGNTIYF.